This T cell receptor beta chain was sequenced for a study of CD4 T cells in relation to SARS-CoV-2 and coronaviruses. Profiling relied on immunoSEQ multiplex PCR, and the TCRdb table lists in-frame clones only, not all of them. The sample consists of under 20,000 clones, roughly 78% of them appearing once. The unexposed donors gave CD4+ T cells in 2011-2018, prior to COVID-19. After approximately ten days of culture, CD4+ T cells were isolated. Germline V lookup: CDR1 DFQATT, CDR2 SNEGSKA (reference sequence). The CDR3 has 11 amino acids. Regarding this clone: Its antigen is still unknown.

The receptor was isolated from a human donor in good health. Sequencing was performed on CD4+ T cells from PBMCs, cultured in vitro. The V and J genes are TRBV20-1 and TRBJ1-2; weak D call: TRBD1 (5 bases). Here the CDR3 reads CRGGANYGYTF. CDR3 nucleotides: TGCAGGGGGGGAGCTAACTATGGCTACACCTTC.